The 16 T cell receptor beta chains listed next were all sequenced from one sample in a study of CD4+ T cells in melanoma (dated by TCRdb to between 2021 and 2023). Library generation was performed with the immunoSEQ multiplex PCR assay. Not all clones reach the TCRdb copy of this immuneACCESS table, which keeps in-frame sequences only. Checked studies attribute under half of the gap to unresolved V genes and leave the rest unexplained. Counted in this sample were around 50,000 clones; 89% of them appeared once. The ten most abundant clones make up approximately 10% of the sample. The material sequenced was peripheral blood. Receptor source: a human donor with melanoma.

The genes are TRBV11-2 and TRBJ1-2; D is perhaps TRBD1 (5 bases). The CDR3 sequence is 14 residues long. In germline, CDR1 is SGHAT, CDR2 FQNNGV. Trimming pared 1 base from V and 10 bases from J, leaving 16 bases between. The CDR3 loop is CASSLASGRAIYTF. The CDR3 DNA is TGTGCCAGCAGCTTAGCTTCGGGACGAGCAATCTACACCTTC.

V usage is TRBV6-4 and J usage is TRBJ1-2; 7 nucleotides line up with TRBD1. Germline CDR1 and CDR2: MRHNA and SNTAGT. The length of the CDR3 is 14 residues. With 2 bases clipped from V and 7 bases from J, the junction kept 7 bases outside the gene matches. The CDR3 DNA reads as TGTGCCAGCAGTGACGCCCCGACAGGGACTGGCTACACCTTC. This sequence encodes CASSDAPTGTGYTF.

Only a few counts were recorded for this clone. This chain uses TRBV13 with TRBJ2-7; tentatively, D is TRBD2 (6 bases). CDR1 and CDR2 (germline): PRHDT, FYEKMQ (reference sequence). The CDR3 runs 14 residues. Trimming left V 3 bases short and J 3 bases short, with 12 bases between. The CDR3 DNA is TGTGCCAGCAGCTTTCGGGGGAGAGACTACGAGCAGTACTTC. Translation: CASSFRGRDYEQYF.

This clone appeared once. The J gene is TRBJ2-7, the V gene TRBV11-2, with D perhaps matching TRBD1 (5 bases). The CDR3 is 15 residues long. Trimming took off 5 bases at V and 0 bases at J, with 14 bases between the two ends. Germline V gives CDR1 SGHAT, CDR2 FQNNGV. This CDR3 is CASSEQSTDSYEQYF. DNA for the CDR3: TGTGCCAGCAGCGAACAATCGACAGACTCCTACGAGCAGTACTTC.

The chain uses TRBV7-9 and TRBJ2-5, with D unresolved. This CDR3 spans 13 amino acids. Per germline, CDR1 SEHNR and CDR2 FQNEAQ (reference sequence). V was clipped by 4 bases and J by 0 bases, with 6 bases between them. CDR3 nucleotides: TGTGCCAGCAGCTCAGAGTACCAAGAGACCCAGTACTTC. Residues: CASSSEYQETQYF. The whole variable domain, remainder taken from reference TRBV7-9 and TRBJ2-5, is DTGVSQNPRHKITKRGQNVTFRCDPISEHNRLYWYRQTLGQGPEFLTYFQNEAQLEKSRLLSDRFSAERPKGSFSTLEIQRTEQGDSAMYLCASSSEYQETQYFGPGTRLLVL.

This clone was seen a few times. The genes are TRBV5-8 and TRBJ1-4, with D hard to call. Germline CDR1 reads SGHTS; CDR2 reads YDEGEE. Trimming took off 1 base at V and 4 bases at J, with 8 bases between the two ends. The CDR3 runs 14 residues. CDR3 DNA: TGTGCCAGCAGCTTGAACGGTTTTAATGAAAAACTGTTTTTT. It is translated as CASSLNGFNEKLFF.

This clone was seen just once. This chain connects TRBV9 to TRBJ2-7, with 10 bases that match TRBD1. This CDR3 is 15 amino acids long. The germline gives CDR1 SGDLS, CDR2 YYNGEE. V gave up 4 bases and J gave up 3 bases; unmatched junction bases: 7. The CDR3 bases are TGTGCCAGCAGCCCCCTGGACAGGGGGTTCTACGAGCAGTACTTC. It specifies CASSPLDRGFYEQYF.

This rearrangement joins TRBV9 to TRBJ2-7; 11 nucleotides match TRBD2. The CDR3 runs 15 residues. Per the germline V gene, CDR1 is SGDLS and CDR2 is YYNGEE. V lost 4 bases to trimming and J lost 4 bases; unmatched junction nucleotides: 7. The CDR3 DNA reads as TGTGCCAGCAGCCCTCCTAGCGGGGGGATATACGAGCAGTACTTC. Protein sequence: CASSPPSGGIYEQYF.

The CDR3 spells CASSQESWGTYTF. The CDR3, as DNA: TGCGCCAGCAGCCAAGAGAGTTGGGGGACCTACACCTTC. This sequence joins TRBV4-3 and TRBJ1-2; weak D call: TRBD1 (5 bases). This CDR3 contains 13 residues. V was trimmed by 0 bases and J by 10 bases, leaving 12 bases between them. Per germline, CDR1 LGHNA and CDR2 YSLEER.

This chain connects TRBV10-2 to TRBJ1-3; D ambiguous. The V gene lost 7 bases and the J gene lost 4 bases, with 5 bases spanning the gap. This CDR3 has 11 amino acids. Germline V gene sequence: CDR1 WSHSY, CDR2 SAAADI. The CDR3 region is CASTQGNTIYF. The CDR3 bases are TGCGCCAGCACCCAGGGAAACACCATATATTTT.

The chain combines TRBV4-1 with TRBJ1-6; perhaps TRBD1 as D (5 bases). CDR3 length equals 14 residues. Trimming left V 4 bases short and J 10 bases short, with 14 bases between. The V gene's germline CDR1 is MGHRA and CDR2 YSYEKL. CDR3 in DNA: TGCGCCAGCAGCCGGGAGGACATTGGATCACCCCTCCACTTT. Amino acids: CASSREDIGSPLHF.

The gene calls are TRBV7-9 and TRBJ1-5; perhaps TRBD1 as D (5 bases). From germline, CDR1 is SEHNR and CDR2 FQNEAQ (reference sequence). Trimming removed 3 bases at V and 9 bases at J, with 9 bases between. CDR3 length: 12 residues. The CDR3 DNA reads TGTGCCAGCAGCTTCCCCGGGGGGCCCCAGCATTTT. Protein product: CASSFPGGPQHF.

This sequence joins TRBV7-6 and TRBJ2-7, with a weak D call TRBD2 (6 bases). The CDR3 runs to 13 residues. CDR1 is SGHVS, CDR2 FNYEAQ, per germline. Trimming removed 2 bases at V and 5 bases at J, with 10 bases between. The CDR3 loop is CASSLLARNEQYF. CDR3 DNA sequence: TGTGCCAGCAGCTTACTAGCGAGGAACGAGCAGTACTTC.

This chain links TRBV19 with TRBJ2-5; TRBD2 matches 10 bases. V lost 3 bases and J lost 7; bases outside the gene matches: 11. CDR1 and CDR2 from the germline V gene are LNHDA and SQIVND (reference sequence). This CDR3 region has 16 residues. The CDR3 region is CASSILSGGGAGTQYF. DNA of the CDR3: TGTGCCAGTAGTATCCTCAGCGGGGGGGGAGCTGGGACCCAGTACTTC.

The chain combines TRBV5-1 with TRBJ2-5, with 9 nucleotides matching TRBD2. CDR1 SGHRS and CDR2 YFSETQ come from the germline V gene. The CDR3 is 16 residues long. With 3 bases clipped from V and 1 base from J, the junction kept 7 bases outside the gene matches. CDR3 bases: TGCGCCAGCAGCTCCTTGGGCGGGGGGGCCCAAGAGACCCAGTACTTC. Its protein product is CASSSLGGGAQETQYF. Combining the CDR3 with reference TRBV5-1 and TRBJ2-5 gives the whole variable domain KAGVTQTPRYLIKTRGQQVTLSCSPISGHRSVSWYQQTPGQGLQFLFEYFSETQRNKGNFPGRFSGRQFSNSRSEMNVSTLELGDSALYLCASSSLGGGAQETQYFGPGTRLLVL.

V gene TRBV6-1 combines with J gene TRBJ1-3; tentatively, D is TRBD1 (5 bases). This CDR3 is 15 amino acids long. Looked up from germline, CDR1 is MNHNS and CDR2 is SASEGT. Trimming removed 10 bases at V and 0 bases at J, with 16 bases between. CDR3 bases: TGTGCCACCCAGTGGGGGGGGAGCTCTGGAAACACCATATATTTT. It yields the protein CATQWGGSSGNTIYF.